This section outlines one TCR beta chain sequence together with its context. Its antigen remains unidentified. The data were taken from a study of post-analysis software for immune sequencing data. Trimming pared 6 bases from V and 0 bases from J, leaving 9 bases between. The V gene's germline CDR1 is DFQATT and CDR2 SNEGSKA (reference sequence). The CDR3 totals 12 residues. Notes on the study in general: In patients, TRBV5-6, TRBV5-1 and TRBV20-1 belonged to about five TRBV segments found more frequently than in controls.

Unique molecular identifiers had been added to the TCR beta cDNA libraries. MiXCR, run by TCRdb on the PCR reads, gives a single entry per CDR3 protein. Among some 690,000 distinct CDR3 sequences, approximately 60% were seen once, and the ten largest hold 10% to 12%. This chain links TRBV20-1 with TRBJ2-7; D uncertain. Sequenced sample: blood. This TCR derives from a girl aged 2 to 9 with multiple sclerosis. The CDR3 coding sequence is TGCAGTGCCCCCGGCATCTCCTACGAGCAGTACTTC. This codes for CSAPGISYEQYF.